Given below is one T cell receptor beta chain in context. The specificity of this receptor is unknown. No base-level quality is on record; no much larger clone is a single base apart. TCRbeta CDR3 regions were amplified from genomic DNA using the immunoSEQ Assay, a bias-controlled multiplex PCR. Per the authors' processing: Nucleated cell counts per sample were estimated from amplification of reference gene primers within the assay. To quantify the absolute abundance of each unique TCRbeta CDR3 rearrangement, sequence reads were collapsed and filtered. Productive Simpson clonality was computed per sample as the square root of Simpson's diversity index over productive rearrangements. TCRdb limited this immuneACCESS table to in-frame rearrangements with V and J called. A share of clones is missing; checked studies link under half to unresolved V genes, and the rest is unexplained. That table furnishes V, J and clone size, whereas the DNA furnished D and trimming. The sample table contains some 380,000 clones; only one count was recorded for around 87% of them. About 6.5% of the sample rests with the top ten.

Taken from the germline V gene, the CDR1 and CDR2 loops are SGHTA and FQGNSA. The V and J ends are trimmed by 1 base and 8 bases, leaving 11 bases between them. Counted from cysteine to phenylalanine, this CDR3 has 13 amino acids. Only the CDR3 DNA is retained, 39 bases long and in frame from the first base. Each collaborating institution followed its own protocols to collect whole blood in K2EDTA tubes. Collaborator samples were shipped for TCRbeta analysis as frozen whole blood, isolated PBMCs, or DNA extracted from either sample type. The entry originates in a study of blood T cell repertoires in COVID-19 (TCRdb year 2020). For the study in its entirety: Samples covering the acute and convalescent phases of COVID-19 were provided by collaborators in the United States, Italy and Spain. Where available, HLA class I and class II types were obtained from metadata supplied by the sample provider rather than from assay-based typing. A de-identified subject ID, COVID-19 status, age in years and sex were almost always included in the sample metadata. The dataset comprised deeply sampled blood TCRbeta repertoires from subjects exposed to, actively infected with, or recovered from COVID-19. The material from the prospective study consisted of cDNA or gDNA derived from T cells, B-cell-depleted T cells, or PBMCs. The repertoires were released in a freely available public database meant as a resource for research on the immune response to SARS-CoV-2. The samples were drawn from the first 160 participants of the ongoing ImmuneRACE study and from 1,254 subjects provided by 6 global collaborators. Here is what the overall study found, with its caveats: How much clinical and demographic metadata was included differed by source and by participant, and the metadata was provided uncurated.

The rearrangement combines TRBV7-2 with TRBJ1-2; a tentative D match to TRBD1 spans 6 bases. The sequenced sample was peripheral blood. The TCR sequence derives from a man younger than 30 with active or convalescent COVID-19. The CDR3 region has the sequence CASSLDRVEGYTF. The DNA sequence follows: TGTGCCAGCAGCTTAGACAGGGTGGAGGGCTACACCTTC.